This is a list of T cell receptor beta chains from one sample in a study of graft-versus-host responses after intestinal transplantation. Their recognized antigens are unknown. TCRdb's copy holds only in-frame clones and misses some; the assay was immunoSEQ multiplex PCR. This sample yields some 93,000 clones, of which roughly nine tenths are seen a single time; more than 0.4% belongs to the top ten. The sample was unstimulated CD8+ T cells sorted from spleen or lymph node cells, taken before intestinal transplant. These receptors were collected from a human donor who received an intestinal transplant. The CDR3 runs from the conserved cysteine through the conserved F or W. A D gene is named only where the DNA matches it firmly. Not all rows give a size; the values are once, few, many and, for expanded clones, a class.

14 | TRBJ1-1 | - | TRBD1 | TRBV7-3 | CASSLGQGASEAFF | TGTGCCAGCAGCCTGGGACAGGGGGCATCTGAAGCTTTCTTT
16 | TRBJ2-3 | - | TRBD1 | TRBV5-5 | CASSTGTGGYTDTQYF | TGTGCCAGCAGTACCGGGACAGGGGGGTACACAGATACGCAGTATTTT
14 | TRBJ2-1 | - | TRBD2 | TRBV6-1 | CASSGLGDRDEQFF | TGTGCCAGCAGCGGACTAGGAGACCGCGATGAGCAGTTCTTC
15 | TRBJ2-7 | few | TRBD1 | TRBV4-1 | CASSHTGTGDYEQYF | TGCGCCAGCAGCCATACAGGGACAGGAGATTACGAGCAGTACTTC
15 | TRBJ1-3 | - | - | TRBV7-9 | CASRSDTELGNTIYF | TGTGCCAGCAGATCGGACACGGAACTCGGAAACACCATATATTTT
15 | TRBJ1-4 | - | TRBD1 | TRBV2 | CASSPEQGAGEKLFF | TGTGCCAGCAGCCCCGAACAGGGGGCTGGCGAAAAACTGTTTTTT
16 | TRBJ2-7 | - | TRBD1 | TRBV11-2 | CASSFHRDREPYEQYF | TGTGCCAGCAGCTTCCACCGGGACAGGGAACCCTACGAGCAGTACTTC
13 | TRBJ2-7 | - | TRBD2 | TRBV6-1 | CASSEREVGEQYF | TGTGCCAGCAGTGAACGGGAGGTAGGAGAGCAGTACTTC
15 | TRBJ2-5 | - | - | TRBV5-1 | CASSLGEAWLETQYF | TGCGCCAGCAGCTTGGGGGAGGCTTGGCTGGAGACCCAGTACTTC
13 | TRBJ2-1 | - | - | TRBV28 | CASSSGQYNEQFF | TGTGCCAGCAGTTCCGGACAATACAATGAGCAGTTCTTC
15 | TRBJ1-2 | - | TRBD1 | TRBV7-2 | CASSVGQGDLYGYTF | TGTGCCAGCAGCGTAGGACAGGGAGATCTCTATGGCTACACCTTC
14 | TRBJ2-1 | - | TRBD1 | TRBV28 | CASSLDRQVDEQFF | TGTGCCAGCAGTTTGGACAGGCAAGTGGATGAGCAGTTCTTC
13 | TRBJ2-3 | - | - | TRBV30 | CAWNRVGTDTQYF | TGTGCCTGGAACAGGGTGGGAACAGATACGCAGTATTTT
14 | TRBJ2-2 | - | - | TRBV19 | CASSITGSTGELFF | TGTGCCAGTAGTATCACAGGTTCCACCGGGGAGCTGTTTTTT
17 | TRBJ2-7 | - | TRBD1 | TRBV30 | CAWRSLDRDRGFYEQYF | TGTGCCTGGAGGAGCCTTGACCGGGACAGGGGATTCTACGAGCAGTACTTC
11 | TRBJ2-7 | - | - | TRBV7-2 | CASSRGYEQYF | TGTGCCAGCAGCAGGGGGTACGAGCAGTACTTC
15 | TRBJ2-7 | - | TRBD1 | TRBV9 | CASSPGTGHPYEQYF | TGTGCCAGCAGCCCCGGGACAGGGCACCCATACGAGCAGTACTTC
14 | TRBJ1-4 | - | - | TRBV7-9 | CASSLSATNEKLFF | TGTGCCAGCAGCTTATCAGCAACTAATGAAAAACTGTTTTTT
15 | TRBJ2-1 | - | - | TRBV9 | CASSVDGMEGDEQFF | TGTGCCAGCAGCGTAGACGGTATGGAGGGCGATGAGCAGTTCTTC
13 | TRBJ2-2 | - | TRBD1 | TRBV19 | CATRDRGHGELFF | TGTGCCACGAGGGACAGGGGCCACGGGGAGCTGTTTTTT
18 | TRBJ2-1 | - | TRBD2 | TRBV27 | CASSLSQGTSGTVNEQFF | TGTGCCAGCAGTTTATCCCAAGGGACTAGCGGGACAGTTAATGAGCAGTTCTTC
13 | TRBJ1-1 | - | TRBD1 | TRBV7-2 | CASSPQGYTEAFF | TGTGCCAGCAGTCCACAGGGGTACACTGAAGCTTTCTTT
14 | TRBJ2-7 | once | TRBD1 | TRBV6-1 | CASSPGTGVYEQYF | TGTGCCAGCAGTCCCGGGACAGGGGTCTACGAGCAGTACTTC
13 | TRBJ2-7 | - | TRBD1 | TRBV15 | CATSPDRGFEQYF | TGTGCCACCAGCCCGGACAGGGGTTTCGAGCAGTACTTC
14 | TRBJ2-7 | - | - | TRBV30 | CAWTETYGSYEQYF | TGTGCCTGGACCGAAACATATGGCTCCTACGAGCAGTACTTC
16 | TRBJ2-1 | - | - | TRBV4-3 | CASSQGVGGRYNEQFF | TGCGCCAGCAGCCAAGGGGTCGGGGGACGCTACAATGAGCAGTTCTTC
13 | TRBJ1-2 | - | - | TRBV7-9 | CASSQVGGYGYTF | TGTGCCAGCAGCCAAGTAGGGGGCTATGGCTACACCTTC